This entry describes one T cell receptor beta chain. These data are taken from a study of blood T cell repertoires in COVID-19. V was cut by 4 bases and J by 9 bases, with 15 bases left in between. This CDR3 has 14 amino acids. Germline values: CDR1 LNHDA, CDR2 SQIVND (reference sequence). Libraries were prepared by immunoSEQ multiplex PCR; TCRdb keeps only in-frame clonotypes and omits some of them. This sample has around 200,000 clones, with approximately 81% found just once. Material for sequencing was peripheral blood. The rearrangement joins TRBV19 to TRBJ2-2, with D possibly being TRBD2 (5 bases). The receptor was derived from an elderly woman with acute or convalescent COVID-19. The CDR3 nucleotides read TGTGCCAGTAGTAAGAGGGTAGAAATTTGGGAGCTGTTTTTT. As protein: CASSKRVEIWELFF.